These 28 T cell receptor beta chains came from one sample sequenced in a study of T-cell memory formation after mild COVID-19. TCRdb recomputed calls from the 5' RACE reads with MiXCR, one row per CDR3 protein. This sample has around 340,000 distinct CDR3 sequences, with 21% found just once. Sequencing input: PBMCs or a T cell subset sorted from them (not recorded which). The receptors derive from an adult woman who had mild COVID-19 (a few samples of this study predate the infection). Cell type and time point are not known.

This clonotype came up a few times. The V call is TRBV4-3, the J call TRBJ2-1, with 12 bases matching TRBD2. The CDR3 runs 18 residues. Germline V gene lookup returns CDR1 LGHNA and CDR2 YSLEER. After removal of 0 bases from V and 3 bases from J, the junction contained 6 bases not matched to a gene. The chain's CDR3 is CASSQDRLAGVLYNEQFF. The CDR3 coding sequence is TGCGCCAGCAGCCAAGATAGACTAGCGGGAGTCCTCTACAATGAGCAGTTCTTC.

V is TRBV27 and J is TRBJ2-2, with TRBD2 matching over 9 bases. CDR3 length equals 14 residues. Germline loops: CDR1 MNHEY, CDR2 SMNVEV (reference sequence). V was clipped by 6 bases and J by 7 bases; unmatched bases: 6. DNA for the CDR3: TGTGCCAGCAGCGGGCGGGGGGGCAACGGGGAGCTGTTTTTT. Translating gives CASSGRGGNGELFF.

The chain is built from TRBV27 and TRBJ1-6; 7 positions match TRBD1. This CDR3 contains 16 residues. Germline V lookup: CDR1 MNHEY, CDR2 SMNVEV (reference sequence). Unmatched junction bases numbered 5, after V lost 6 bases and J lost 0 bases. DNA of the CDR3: TGTGCCAGCAGCTATGCAGGGGGCTCCTATAATTCACCCCTCCACTTT. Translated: CASSYAGGSYNSPLHF.

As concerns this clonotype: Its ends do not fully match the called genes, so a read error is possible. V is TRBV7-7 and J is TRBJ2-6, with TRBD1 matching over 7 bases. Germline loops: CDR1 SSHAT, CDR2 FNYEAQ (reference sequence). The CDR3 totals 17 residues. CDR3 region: CASSLGTATSGANVLTF. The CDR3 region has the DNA TGTGCTAGCAGCTTAGGGACAGCAACGTCTGGGGCCAACGTCCTGACTTTC.

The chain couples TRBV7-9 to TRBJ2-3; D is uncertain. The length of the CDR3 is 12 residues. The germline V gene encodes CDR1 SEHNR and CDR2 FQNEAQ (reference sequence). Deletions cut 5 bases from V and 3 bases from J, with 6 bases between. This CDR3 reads CASSEETDTQYF. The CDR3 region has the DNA TGTGCCAGCAGCGAAGAGACAGATACGCAGTATTTT.

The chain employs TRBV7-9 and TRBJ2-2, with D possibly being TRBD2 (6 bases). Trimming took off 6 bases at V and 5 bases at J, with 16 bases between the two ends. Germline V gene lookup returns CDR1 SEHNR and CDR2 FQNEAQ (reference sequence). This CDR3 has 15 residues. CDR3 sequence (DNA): TGTGCCAGCAGGCGGGACGCCGGAGAGACCGGGGAGCTGTTTTTT. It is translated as CASRRDAGETGELFF.

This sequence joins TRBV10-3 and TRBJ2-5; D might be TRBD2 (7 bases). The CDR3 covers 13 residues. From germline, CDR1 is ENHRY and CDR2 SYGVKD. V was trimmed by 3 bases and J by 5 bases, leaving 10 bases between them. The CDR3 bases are TGTGCCATCAGTGAAGGGGGGGTGGAGACCCAGTACTTC. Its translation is CAISEGGVETQYF.

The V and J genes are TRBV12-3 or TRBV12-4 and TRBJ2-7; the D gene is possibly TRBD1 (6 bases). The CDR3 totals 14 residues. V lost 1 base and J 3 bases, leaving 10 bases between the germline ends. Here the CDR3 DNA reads TGTGCCAGCAGTTTAGGGGGGCCCTACTACGAGCAGTACTTC. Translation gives CASSLGGPYYEQYF.

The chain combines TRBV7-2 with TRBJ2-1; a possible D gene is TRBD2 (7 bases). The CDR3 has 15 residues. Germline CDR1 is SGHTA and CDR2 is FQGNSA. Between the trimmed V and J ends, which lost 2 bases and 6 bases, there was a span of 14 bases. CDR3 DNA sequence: TGTGCCAGCAGCTTAAGGGGGGGAGCGGGCAATGAGCAGTTCTTC. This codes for CASSLRGGAGNEQFF.

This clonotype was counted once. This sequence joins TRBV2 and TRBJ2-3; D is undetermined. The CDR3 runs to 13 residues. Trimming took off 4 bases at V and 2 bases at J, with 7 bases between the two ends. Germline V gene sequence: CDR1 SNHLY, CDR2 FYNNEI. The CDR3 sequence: CASSAGLTDTQYF. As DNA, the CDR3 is TGTGCCAGCAGTGCGGGCCTCACAGATACGCAGTATTTT.

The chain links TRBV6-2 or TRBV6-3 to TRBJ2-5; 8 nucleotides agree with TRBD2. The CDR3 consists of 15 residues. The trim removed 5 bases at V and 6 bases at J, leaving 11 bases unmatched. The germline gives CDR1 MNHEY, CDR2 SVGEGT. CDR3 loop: CASSPQAGAVQTQYF. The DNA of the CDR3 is TGTGCCAGCAGTCCCCAAGCGGGAGCCGTGCAGACCCAGTACTTC.

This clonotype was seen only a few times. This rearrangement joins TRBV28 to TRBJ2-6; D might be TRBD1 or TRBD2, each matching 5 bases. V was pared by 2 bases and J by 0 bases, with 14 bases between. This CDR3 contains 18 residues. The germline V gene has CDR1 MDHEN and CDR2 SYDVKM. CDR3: CASSLVWDGSSGANVLTF. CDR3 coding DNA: TGTGCCAGCAGTTTAGTGTGGGACGGAAGCTCTGGGGCCAACGTCCTGACTTTC.

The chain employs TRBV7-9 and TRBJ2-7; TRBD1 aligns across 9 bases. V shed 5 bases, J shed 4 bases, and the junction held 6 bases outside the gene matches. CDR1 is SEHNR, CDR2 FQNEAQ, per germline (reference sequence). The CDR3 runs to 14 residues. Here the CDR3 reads CASSRGQGTYEQYF. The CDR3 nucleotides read TGTGCCAGCAGCAGGGGACAGGGAACATACGAGCAGTACTTC.

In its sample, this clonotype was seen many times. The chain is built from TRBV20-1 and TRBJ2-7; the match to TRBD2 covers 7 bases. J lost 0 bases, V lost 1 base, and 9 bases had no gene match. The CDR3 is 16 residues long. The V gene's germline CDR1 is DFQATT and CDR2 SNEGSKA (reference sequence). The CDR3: CSARGGASGSSYEQYF. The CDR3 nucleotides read TGCAGTGCTAGAGGAGGAGCTAGCGGTAGCTCCTACGAGCAGTACTTC.

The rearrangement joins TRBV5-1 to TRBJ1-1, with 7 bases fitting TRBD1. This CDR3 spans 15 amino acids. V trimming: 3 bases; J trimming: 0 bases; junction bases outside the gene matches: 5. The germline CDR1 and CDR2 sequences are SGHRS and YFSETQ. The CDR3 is CASSSRTGLNTEAFF. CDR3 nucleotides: TGCGCCAGCAGCTCTCGGACAGGACTGAACACTGAAGCTTTCTTT.

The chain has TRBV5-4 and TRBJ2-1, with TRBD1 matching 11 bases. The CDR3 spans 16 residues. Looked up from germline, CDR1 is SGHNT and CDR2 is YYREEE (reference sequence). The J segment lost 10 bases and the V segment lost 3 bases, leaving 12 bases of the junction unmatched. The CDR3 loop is CASSSRRGQGVREQFF. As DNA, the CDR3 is TGTGCCAGCAGCTCGCGTAGGGGACAGGGGGTCCGGGAGCAGTTCTTC. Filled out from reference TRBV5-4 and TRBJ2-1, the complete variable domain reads ETGVTQSPTHLIKTRGQQVTLRCSSQSGHNTVSWYQQALGQGPQFIFQYYREEENGRGNFPPRFSGLQFPNYSSELNVNALELDDSALYLCASSSRRGQGVREQFFGPGTRLTVL.

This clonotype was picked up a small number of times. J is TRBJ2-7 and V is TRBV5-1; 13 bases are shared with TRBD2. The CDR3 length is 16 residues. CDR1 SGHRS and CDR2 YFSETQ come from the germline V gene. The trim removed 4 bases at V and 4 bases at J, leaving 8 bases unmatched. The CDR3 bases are TGCGCCAGCAGCCGGGAAGGACTAGCGGGGGAATACGAGCAGTACTTC. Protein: CASSREGLAGEYEQYF.

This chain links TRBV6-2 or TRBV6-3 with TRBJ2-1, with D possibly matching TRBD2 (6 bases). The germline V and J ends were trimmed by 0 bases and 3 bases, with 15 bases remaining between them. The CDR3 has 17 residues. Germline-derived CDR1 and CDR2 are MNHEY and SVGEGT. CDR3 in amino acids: CASSYSPSSVRYNEQFF. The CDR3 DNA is TGTGCCAGCAGTTACTCTCCGTCTAGCGTTCGCTACAATGAGCAGTTCTTC.

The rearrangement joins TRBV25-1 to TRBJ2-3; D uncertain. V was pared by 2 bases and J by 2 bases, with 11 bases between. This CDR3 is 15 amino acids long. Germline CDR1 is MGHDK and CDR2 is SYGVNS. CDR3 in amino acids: CASSENERPTDTQYF. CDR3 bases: TGTGCCAGCAGTGAAAATGAGCGACCCACAGATACGCAGTATTTT.

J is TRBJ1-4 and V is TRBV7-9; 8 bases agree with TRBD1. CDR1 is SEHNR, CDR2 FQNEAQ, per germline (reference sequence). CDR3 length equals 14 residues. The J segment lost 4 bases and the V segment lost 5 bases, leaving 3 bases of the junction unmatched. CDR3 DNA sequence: TGTGCCAGCAGCGACAGGGGCGTTAATGAAAAACTGTTTTTT. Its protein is CASSDRGVNEKLFF.

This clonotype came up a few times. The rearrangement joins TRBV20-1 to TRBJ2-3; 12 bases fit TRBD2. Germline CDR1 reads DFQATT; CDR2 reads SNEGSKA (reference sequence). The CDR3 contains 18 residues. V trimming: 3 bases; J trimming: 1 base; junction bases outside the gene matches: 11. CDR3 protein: CSASTGLAGLGGTDTQYF. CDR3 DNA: TGCAGTGCTAGTACTGGACTAGCGGGACTTGGTGGCACAGATACGCAGTATTTT.

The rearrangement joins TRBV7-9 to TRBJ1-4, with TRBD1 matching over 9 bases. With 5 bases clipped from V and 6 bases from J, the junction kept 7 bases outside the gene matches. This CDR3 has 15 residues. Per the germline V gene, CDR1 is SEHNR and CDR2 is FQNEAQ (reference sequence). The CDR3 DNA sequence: TGTGCCAGCAGCCGACCGAGGACAGGGGATGAAAAACTGTTTTTT. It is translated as CASSRPRTGDEKLFF.

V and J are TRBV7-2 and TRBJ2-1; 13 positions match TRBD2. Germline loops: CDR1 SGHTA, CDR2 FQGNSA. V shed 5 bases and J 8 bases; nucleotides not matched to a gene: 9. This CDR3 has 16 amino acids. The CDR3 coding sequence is TGTGCCAGCAGCAACCTACTAGCGGGGGGGCTGTATGAGCAGTTCTTC. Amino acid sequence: CASSNLLAGGLYEQFF.

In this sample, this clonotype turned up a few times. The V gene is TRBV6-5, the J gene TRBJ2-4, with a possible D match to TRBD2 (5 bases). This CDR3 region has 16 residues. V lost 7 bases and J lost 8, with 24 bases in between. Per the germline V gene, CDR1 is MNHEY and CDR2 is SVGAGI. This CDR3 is CASKGRGLGMRDIQYF. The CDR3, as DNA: TGTGCCAGCAAAGGACGAGGGTTGGGAATGAGGGACATTCAGTACTTC.

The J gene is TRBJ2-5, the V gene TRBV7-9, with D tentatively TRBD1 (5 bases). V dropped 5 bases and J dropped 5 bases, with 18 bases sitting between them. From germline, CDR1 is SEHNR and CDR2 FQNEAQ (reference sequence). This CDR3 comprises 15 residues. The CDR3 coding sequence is TGTGCCAGCAGCCCCAACGTAGCCAGGGCTGAGACCCAGTACTTC. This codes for CASSPNVARAETQYF.

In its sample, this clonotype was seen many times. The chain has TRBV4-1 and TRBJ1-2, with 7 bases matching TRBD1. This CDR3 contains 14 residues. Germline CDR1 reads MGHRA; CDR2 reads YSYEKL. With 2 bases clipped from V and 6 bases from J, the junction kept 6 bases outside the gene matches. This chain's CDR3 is CASSQKGAVHGYTF. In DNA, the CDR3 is TGCGCCAGCAGCCAAAAGGGGGCTGTGCATGGCTACACCTTC.

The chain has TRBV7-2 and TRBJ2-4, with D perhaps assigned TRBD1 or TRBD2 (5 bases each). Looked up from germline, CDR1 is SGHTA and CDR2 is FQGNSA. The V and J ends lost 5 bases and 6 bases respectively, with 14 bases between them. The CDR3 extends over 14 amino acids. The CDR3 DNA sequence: TGTGCCAGCAGCCATTCCCGGGACGGAAACATTCAGTACTTC. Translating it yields CASSHSRDGNIQYF.

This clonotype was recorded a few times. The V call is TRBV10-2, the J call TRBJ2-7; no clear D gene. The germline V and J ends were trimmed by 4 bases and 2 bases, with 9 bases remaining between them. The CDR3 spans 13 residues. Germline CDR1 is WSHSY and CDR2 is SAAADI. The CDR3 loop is CASSVPGTYEQYF. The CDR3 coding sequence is TGCGCCAGCAGTGTGCCCGGAACCTACGAGCAGTACTTC.